Shown below are 27 T cell receptor beta chains from a single sample sequenced in a study of shared clonotypes between healthy human individuals. This table comes from immunoSEQ multiplex PCR, and its TCRdb copy is limited to in-frame clones, with some not included. This table has some 1 million clones, under 80% appearing once. The sample consisted of memory CD4+ T cells sorted from blood. Subset reported: CD45RA-negative fraction. The receptors were sampled from a man between 18 and 35 years old in good health.

With respect to this clone: Being one base from a much bigger clone, this may be a read error. The CDR3 is CASSLARETQYF. CDR3 nucleotides: TGTGCCAGCAGCTTAGCGCGAGAGACCCAGTACTTC. The chain is built from TRBV7-9 and TRBJ2-5; D not resolved. This CDR3 has 12 amino acids. V lost 0 bases and J lost 4, with 3 bases in between. Germline assignment: CDR1 SEHNR and CDR2 FQNEAQ (reference sequence).

In the case of this clone: Distinct nucleotide sequences in the sample also encode this CDR3. This chain joins TRBV5-1 and TRBJ1-4; D ambiguous. The CDR3 spans 14 residues. The germline gives CDR1 SGHRS, CDR2 YFSETQ. V gave up 4 bases and J gave up 0 bases, with 7 bases separating them. The CDR3: CASSPSATNEKLFF. The CDR3 DNA reads TGCGCCAGCAGCCCTTCTGCAACTAATGAAAAACTGTTTTTT.

The chain combines TRBV19 with TRBJ1-2; D call uncertain. Germline V CDR1 and CDR2: LNHDA, SQIVND (reference sequence). V was clipped by 6 bases and J by 3 bases, with 8 bases between them. The CDR3 has 12 amino acids. This chain's CDR3 is CASSNRDYGYTF. CDR3 nucleotide sequence: TGTGCCAGTAGCAATCGGGACTATGGCTACACCTTC. Full variable domain (outside the CDR3, taken from reference TRBV19 and TRBJ1-2): DGGITQSPKYLFRKEGQNVTLSCEQNLNHDAMYWYRQDPGQGLRLIYYSQIVNDFQKGDIAEGYSVSREKKESFPLTVTSAQKNPTAFYLCASSNRDYGYTFGSGTRLTVV.

The chain uses TRBV4-2 and TRBJ2-3; tentative D call: TRBD1 (5 bases). Deletions cut 2 bases from V and 2 bases from J, with 8 bases between. This CDR3 has 14 residues. Germline CDR1 reads LGHNA; CDR2 reads YNFKEQ. In nucleotides, the CDR3 is TGTGCCAGCAGCCAATCAGGGTTCACAGATACGCAGTATTTT. Protein: CASSQSGFTDTQYF.

The rearrangement joins TRBV19 to TRBJ2-7, with 10 bases matching TRBD1. Looked up from germline, CDR1 is LNHDA and CDR2 is SQIVND (reference sequence). The CDR3 sequence is 17 residues long. Trimming took 0 bases from V and 5 from J; bases not matched to a gene: 10. The CDR3 region is CASSIDYSRDRGHEQYF. The CDR3 nucleotides read TGTGCCAGTAGTATAGATTACTCCCGGGACAGGGGACACGAGCAGTACTTC.

This clone was seen once. The rearrangement uses TRBV19 and TRBJ2-7, with a possible D match to TRBD2 (5 bases). V was clipped by 7 bases and J by 3 bases, with 16 bases between them. Germline assignment: CDR1 LNHDA and CDR2 SQIVND (reference sequence). The CDR3 is made up of 14 amino acids. DNA for the CDR3: TGTGCCAGTACCCCCCCGGGCCGGGGCTACGAGCAGTACTTC. This translates into CASTPPGRGYEQYF.

This clone was seen only a few times. This chain links TRBV11-1 with TRBJ2-1; 9 bases align to TRBD2. V shed 1 base, J shed 3 bases, and the junction held 1 base outside the gene matches. Germline CDR1 reads SGHAT; CDR2 reads FQDESV (reference sequence). The CDR3 totals 15 residues. The CDR3 nucleotides read TGTGCCAGCAGCTTAGGTAGCGGGGGCTACAATGAGCAGTTCTTC. It encodes CASSLGSGGYNEQFF.

This clone was seen a few times. V gene TRBV11-2 combines with J gene TRBJ2-1; D remains ambiguous. Germline lookup yields CDR1 SGHAT and CDR2 FQNNGV. The V and J ends lost 4 bases and 15 bases respectively, with 16 bases between them. The CDR3 totals 12 residues. The chain's CDR3 is CASSSATRVSFF. The CDR3 nucleotides are TGTGCCAGCAGCTCCGCGACAAGGGTTTCGTTCTTC.

The chain carries TRBV11-2 and TRBJ1-4; 8 bases match TRBD1. The CDR3 is 14 residues long. J gave up 8 bases and V 4 bases, and 6 bases lay outside the gene matches. Germline loops: CDR1 SGHAT, CDR2 FQNNGV. In nucleotides, the CDR3 is TGTGCCAGCAGCTGGGGCAGGGGGCGCGAAAAACTGTTTTTT. This encodes CASSWGRGREKLFF.

The V and J genes are TRBV30 and TRBJ2-1; D gene unclear. Germline values: CDR1 GTSNPN, CDR2 SVGIG (reference sequence). CDR3 length equals 15 residues. Trimming cost V 0 bases and J 2 bases, with 11 bases left between them. The CDR3 DNA reads as TGTGCCTGGAGTGTAAGGCCTGCTACCTACAATGAGCAGTTCTTC. Amino acid sequence: CAWSVRPATYNEQFF.

As regards this clone: This may come from a read error, since a much larger clone is one base off. CDR3 coding DNA: TGTGCCAGCAGACAGAACCTCAATCAGCCCCAGCATTTT. Translated, it gives CASRQNLNQPQHF. V usage is TRBV6-1 and J usage is TRBJ1-5; D unresolved. The V gene's germline CDR1 is MNHNS and CDR2 SASEGT. Trimming took off 6 bases at V and 3 bases at J, with 9 bases between the two ends. The CDR3 runs to 13 residues.

This chain links TRBV19 with TRBJ1-6; the D gene is possibly TRBD1 (6 bases). CDR1 and CDR2 from the germline V gene are LNHDA and SQIVND (reference sequence). The CDR3 has 14 amino acids. V gave up 4 bases and J gave up 7 bases, with 11 bases separating them. CDR3 residues: CASSTQGWNSPLHF. Here the CDR3 DNA reads TGTGCCAGTAGTACACAGGGTTGGAATTCACCCCTCCACTTT.

CDR3 region: CAISAGPRRGYTF. The CDR3, as DNA: TGTGCCATCAGTGCGGGGCCGCGGCGGGGCTACACCTTC. The chain joins TRBV10-3 to TRBJ1-2; TRBD1 is a possible D gene (5 bases). Per germline, CDR1 ENHRY and CDR2 SYGVKD. V was cut by 4 bases and J by 8 bases, with 14 bases left in between. CDR3 length equals 13 residues.

The chain couples TRBV6-1 to TRBJ1-4; D is unresolved. With 8 bases removed from V and 4 bases from J, the gap between germline ends came to 14 bases. The V gene's germline CDR1 is MNHNS and CDR2 SASEGT. The CDR3 runs to 14 residues. CDR3 in amino acids: CASAVDLLNEKLFF. CDR3 in DNA: TGTGCCAGCGCGGTGGACCTACTTAATGAAAAACTGTTTTTT.

The chain recombines TRBV9 with TRBJ2-4, with D unresolved. There are 16 residues in the CDR3. Trimming removed 4 bases at V and 0 bases at J, with 14 bases between. Germline assignment: CDR1 SGDLS and CDR2 YYNGEE. CDR3 DNA: TGTGCCAGCAGCCCACCCGATACAGTAGCCAAAAACATTCAGTACTTC. Amino acid sequence: CASSPPDTVAKNIQYF.

V and J are TRBV6-1 and TRBJ1-1; D is uncertain. Germline lookup yields CDR1 MNHNS and CDR2 SASEGT. V was cut by 6 bases and J by 5 bases, with 10 bases left in between. This CDR3 region has 12 residues. CDR3 in amino acids: CASRGGRTEAFF. CDR3 nucleotide sequence: TGTGCCAGCAGAGGAGGCCGGACTGAAGCTTTCTTT.

This clone has just a few counts. The chain recombines TRBV5-5 with TRBJ1-2; no reliable D call. The CDR3 extends over 13 amino acids. V was trimmed by 0 bases and J by 11 bases, leaving 14 bases between them. Germline V lookup: CDR1 SGHKS, CDR2 YYEKEE (reference sequence). The CDR3: CASSLAGVTAYTF. CDR3 nucleotide sequence: TGTGCCAGCAGCTTGGCCGGGGTGACGGCATACACCTTC. The whole variable domain, filled in from reference TRBV5-5 and TRBJ1-2, reads DAGVTQSPTHLIKTRGQQVTLRCSPISGHKSVSWYQQVLGQGPQFIFQYYEKEERGRGNFPDRFSARQFPNYSSELNVNALLLGDSALYLCASSLAGVTAYTFGSGTRLTVV.

The chain links TRBV6-5 to TRBJ2-1; D remains unclear. Germline loops: CDR1 MNHEY, CDR2 SVGAGI. The CDR3 spans 15 residues. V shed 0 bases and J shed 5 bases, with 11 bases lying between them. The CDR3 nucleotides read TGTGCCAGCAGTTACTCCGGGCCCCCCAACAATGAGCAGTTCTTC. Protein product: CASSYSGPPNNEQFF.

Comment on this clone: The same CDR3 can be traced to other DNA sequences in this sample. V is TRBV5-1 and J is TRBJ2-7; TRBD2 matches at 9 bases. Germline lookup yields CDR1 SGHRS and CDR2 YFSETQ. V shed 5 bases, J shed 5 bases, and the junction held 8 bases outside the gene matches. The CDR3 is 14 residues long. As DNA, the CDR3 is TGCGCCAGCAGTCTGGGGACTAGCCCCCACGAGCAGTACTTC. Protein product: CASSLGTSPHEQYF.

The gene calls are TRBV30 and TRBJ2-7; D is perhaps TRBD1 or TRBD2 (6 bases each). V lost 5 bases and J 5 bases, leaving 13 bases between the germline ends. The germline V gene has CDR1 GTSNPN and CDR2 SVGIG (reference sequence). This CDR3 has 12 residues. The CDR3 loop is CAWRGLKNEQYF. The CDR3 DNA sequence: TGTGCCTGGCGGGGGCTCAAAAACGAGCAGTACTTC.

Note on this clone: One junction end disagrees with the germline gene, perhaps due to a read error. This chain joins TRBV7-7 and TRBJ2-2; 8 bases align to TRBD1. The CDR3 covers 15 residues. CDR1 is SSHAT and CDR2 is FNYEAQ in the germline V gene (reference sequence). CDR3 sequence (DNA): TGTGCTAGCAGCTTCGGACAGGGAGCCACCGGGGAGCTGTTTTTT. Encoded protein: CASSFGQGATGELFF.

J is TRBJ2-1 and V is TRBV7-2; D is ambiguous. Trimming left V 1 base short and J 7 bases short, with 11 bases between. This CDR3 is 14 amino acids long. The germline CDR1 and CDR2 sequences are SGHTA and FQGNSA. In nucleotides, the CDR3 is TGTGCCAGCAGCTTAGTTGCGTCCGGGAATGAGCAGTTCTTC. Translated: CASSLVASGNEQFF. The entire variable domain, with the rest obtained from reference TRBV7-2 and TRBJ2-1, is as follows: GAGVSQSPSNKVTEKGKDVELRCDPISGHTALYWYRQSLGQGLEFLIYFQGNSAPDKSGLPSDRFSAERTGGSVSTLTIQRTQQEDSAVYLCASSLVASGNEQFFGPGTRLTVL.

The V gene is TRBV7-2, the J gene TRBJ1-1; unclear D gene. The CDR3 covers 13 residues. Germline V gene sequence: CDR1 SGHTA, CDR2 FQGNSA. V was clipped by 5 bases and J by 0 bases, with 7 bases between them. CDR3 loop: CASSGGMNTEAFF. CDR3 in DNA: TGTGCCAGCAGCGGAGGAATGAACACTGAAGCTTTCTTT.

The chain is built from TRBV4-1 and TRBJ2-3; 8 nucleotides align to TRBD1. The CDR3 has 16 residues. Germline lookup yields CDR1 MGHRA and CDR2 YSYEKL. The V gene end was trimmed by 4 bases and the J gene end by 2 bases; junction bases not matched to a gene: 8. The CDR3 protein is CASSPRSDRVTDTQYF. CDR3 DNA: TGCGCCAGCAGCCCCAGATCGGACAGGGTCACAGATACGCAGTATTTT.

Of note for this clone: Additional DNA sequences in this sample encode the identical CDR3. V usage is TRBV18 and J usage is TRBJ1-5; TRBD1 is a possible D gene (5 bases). Between the trimmed V and J ends, which lost 2 bases and 7 bases, there was a span of 9 bases. The CDR3 consists of 13 residues. Germline V gene data show CDR1 as KGHSH and CDR2 as LQKENI. The CDR3 coding sequence is TGTGCCAGCTCACCAGGGACGGACCAGCCCCAGCATTTT. This sequence encodes CASSPGTDQPQHF.

The genes are TRBV19 and TRBJ2-5; perhaps D is TRBD1 or TRBD2 (6 bases each). Per the germline V gene, CDR1 is LNHDA and CDR2 is SQIVND (reference sequence). CDR3 length equals 17 residues. Trimming took 1 base from V and 0 from J, leaving 15 bases between them. The CDR3 DNA reads as TGTGCCAGTAGTATAGGAGGGGGACTCAAGTACCAAGAGACCCAGTACTTC. As protein: CASSIGGGLKYQETQYF.

The V gene is TRBV19, the J gene TRBJ1-3; weak D call: TRBD1 (5 bases). Trimming shortened V by 9 bases and J by 4 bases, and 22 bases separated the two germline ends. The CDR3 length is 16 residues. CDR1 is LNHDA, CDR2 SQIVND, per germline (reference sequence). The CDR3 nucleotides are TGTGCCAGCTCTACTGGGACGCTGTTTTCGGGAAACACCATATATTTT. Protein: CASSTGTLFSGNTIYF.